This entry concerns a single T cell receptor beta chain. The data are from a study of blood T cell repertoires in COVID-19. The CDR3 is 14 amino acids. V was shortened by 1 base and J by 7 bases, with 13 bases between the two germline ends. Per germline, CDR1 SGHVS and CDR2 FQNEAQ. Some clones are missing from TCRdb's copy, which holds only in-frame ones; the method was immunoSEQ multiplex PCR. In the table there are about 440,000 clones, 70% to 90% of which are singletons. The sequenced sample consisted of PBMCs or T cells enriched from blood (not recorded which). This TCR derives from a woman aged 18 to 35 with acute COVID-19. The rearrangement joins TRBV7-8 to TRBJ2-5, with D perhaps TRBD1 (6 bases). This chain's CDR3 is CASSLGQGSGTQYF. The CDR3, as DNA: TGTGCCAGCAGCTTAGGTCAGGGGAGCGGGACCCAGTACTTC.